This TCR beta chain comes out of a study of blood T cell repertoires in COVID-19. In the study overall: Samples representing acute and convalescent COVID-19 were sourced from the United States, Italy and Spain. The cDNA or gDNA used as material had been derived from T cells, B-cell-depleted T cells, or PBMCs.

V was cut by 0 bases and J by 4 bases, with 12 bases left in between. This CDR3 spans 15 amino acids. The germline V gene has CDR1 MGHRA and CDR2 YSYEKL. Per the original data handling: Estimates of nucleated cell counts were drawn from the amplification of reference gene primers. Method: immunoSEQ multiplex PCR; TCRdb's copy keeps in-frame clones and lacks some. The V and J calls and clone size come from that table; D and trimming were worked out from the DNA. Of more than 250,000 clones in the sample, roughly 87% were seen once. This TCR was recovered from a man over 45 with active or convalescent COVID-19. The sequenced sample consisted of peripheral blood. The gene calls are TRBV4-1 and TRBJ1-2; maybe TRBD1 (5 bases). The CDR3 nucleotides are TGCGCCAGCAGCCAAGATCGGGGGGACGGCTATGGCTACACCTTC. Translation gives CASSQDRGDGYGYTF.